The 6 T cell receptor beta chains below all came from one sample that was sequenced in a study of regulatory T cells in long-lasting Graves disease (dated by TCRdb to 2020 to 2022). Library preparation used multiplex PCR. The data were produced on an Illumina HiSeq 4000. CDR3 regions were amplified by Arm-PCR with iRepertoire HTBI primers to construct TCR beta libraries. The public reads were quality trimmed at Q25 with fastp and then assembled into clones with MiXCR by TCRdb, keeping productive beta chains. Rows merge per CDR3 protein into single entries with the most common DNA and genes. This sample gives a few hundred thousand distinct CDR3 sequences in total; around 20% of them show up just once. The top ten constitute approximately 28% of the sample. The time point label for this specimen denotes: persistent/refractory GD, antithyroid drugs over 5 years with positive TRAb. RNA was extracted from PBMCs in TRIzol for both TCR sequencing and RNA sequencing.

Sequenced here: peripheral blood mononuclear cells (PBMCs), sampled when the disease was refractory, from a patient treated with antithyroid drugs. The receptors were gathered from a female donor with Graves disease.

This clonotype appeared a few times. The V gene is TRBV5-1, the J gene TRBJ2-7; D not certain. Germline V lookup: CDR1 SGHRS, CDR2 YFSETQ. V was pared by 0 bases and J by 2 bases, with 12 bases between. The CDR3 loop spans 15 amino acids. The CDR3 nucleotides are TGCGCCAGCAGCTTGGATTGGCAGGTAGCCTACGAGCAGTACTTC. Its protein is CASSLDWQVAYEQYF.

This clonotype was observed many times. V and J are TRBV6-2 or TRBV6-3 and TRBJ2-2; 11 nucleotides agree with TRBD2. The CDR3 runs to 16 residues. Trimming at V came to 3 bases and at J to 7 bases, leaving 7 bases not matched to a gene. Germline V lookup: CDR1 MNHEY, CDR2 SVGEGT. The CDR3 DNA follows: TGTGCCAGCAGTTATGAACTAGCGGGAGTCATCGGGGAGCTGTTTTTT. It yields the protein CASSYELAGVIGELFF.

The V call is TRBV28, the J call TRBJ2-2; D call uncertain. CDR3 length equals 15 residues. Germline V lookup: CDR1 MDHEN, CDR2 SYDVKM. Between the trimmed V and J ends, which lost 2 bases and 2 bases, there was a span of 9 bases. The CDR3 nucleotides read TGTGCCAGCAGTTTAGTGCAATTCAACACCGGGGAGCTGTTTTTT. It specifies CASSLVQFNTGELFF. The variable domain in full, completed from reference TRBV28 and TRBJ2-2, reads DVKVTQSSRYLVKRTGEKVFLECVQDMDHENMFWYRQDPGLGLRLIYFSYDVKMKEKGDIPEGYSVSREKKERFSLILESASTNQTSMYLCASSLVQFNTGELFFGEGSRLTVL.

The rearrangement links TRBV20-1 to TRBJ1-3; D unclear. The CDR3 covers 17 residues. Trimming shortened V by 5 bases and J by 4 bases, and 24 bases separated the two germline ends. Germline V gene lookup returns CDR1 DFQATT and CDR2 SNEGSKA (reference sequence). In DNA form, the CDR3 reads TGCAGTGCTTCCAAAACCTCCTTGGACGGAATCGGAAACACCATATATTTT. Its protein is CSASKTSLDGIGNTIYF.

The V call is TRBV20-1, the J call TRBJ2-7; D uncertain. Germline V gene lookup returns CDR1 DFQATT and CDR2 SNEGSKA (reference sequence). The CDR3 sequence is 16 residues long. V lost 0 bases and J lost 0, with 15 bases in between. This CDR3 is CSARDPTSATSYEQYF. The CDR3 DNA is TGCAGTGCTAGAGATCCCACAAGCGCGACCTCCTACGAGCAGTACTTC.

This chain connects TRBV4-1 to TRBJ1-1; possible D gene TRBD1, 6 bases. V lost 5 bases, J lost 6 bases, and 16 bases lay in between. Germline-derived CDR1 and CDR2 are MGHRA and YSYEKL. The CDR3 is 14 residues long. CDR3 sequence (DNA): TGCGCCAGCAGCGAAAGTAGGGGGGCAGCTGAAGCTTTCTTT. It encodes CASSESRGAAEAFF.